Below are 19 T cell receptor beta chains sequenced from a single sample in a study of technical replicates of blood from several donors (dated by TCRdb to the late 2010s). The library relied on the immunoSEQ multiplex PCR assay. TCRdb stores this immuneACCESS table with in-frame sequences only. Part of the clones is absent; in the studies checked, under half of the shortfall reflects unresolved V genes, and no reason is known for the rest. The sample table shows about 93,000 clones, and roughly 96% are seen once. The ten biggest clones cover 0.26% of the sample. Sequenced input: T cells isolated from PBMCs. Source of these receptors: a human donor in good health.

This chain links TRBV25-1 with TRBJ2-5; 9 bases are shared with TRBD1. This CDR3 contains 15 residues. Germline values: CDR1 MGHDK, CDR2 SYGVNS. Germline trimming cut 3 bases from V and 5 bases from J; bases unmatched to any gene: 7. CDR3 sequence: CASSDRTGAKETQYF. CDR3 coding DNA: TGTGCCAGCAGTGATCGGACAGGGGCAAAGGAGACCCAGTACTTC.

This sequence joins TRBV5-1 and TRBJ1-5; the D gene is possibly TRBD1 (5 bases). The V gene lost 3 bases and the J gene lost 8 bases, with 12 bases spanning the gap. Germline assignment: CDR1 SGHRS and CDR2 YFSETQ. The CDR3 sequence is 13 residues long. The CDR3 sequence: CASSWEGVEPQHF. The CDR3 bases are TGCGCCAGCAGCTGGGAAGGGGTAGAGCCCCAGCATTTT.

This sequence joins TRBV2 and TRBJ2-7; 12 bases are shared with TRBD2. Per the germline V gene, CDR1 is SNHLY and CDR2 is FYNNEI. CDR3 length equals 19 residues. Trimming removed 2 bases from V and 2 bases from J; junction bases left unmatched: 13. The CDR3 DNA reads TGTGCCAGCAGTGAATCGGGACTAGCGGGTGCCCGGGGGACCTACGAGCAGTACTTC. This encodes CASSESGLAGARGTYEQYF.

The gene calls are TRBV30 and TRBJ2-7; possible D gene TRBD2, 6 bases. The CDR3 has 14 amino acids. V was cut by 3 bases and J by 6 bases, with 18 bases left in between. The germline CDR1 and CDR2 sequences are GTSNPN and SVGIG (reference sequence). This CDR3 reads CAWRHSGSSGEQYF. CDR3 nucleotide sequence: TGTGCCTGGAGACACTCCGGGAGTAGCGGCGAGCAGTACTTC.

J is TRBJ1-4 and V is TRBV5-8; TRBD1 aligns across 8 bases. V was pared by 2 bases and J by 7 bases, with 4 bases of the junction left unmatched. The CDR3 totals 14 residues. CDR1 is SGHTS and CDR2 is YDEGEE in the germline V gene. The chain's CDR3 is CASSFGQGGEKLFF. The CDR3 bases are TGTGCCAGCAGCTTCGGACAGGGAGGTGAAAAACTGTTTTTT.

V usage is TRBV29-1 and J usage is TRBJ2-7; 8 positions match TRBD1. J lost 7 bases, V lost 6 bases, and 8 bases had no gene match. This CDR3 is built from 12 residues. Germline V gene lookup returns CDR1 SQVTM and CDR2 ANQGSEA. The CDR3 DNA reads as TGCAGCGTAACGAGACAGGGGTGGGAGCAGTACTTC. Protein sequence: CSVTRQGWEQYF.

The genes are TRBV27 and TRBJ2-1, with D perhaps TRBD2 (6 bases). V shed 0 bases and J shed 5 bases, with 14 bases lying between them. Germline V gives CDR1 MNHEY, CDR2 SMNVEV (reference sequence). This CDR3 has 16 amino acids. CDR3 loop: CASSLSDSGAHNEQFF. Here the CDR3 DNA reads TGTGCCAGCAGTTTATCAGATAGCGGAGCGCACAATGAGCAGTTCTTC.

This clone has more than one count but fewer than ten. The rearrangement uses TRBV28 and TRBJ2-2; 7 nucleotides line up with TRBD1. Per the germline V gene, CDR1 is MDHEN and CDR2 is SYDVKM. With V trimmed by 4 bases and J by 4 bases, 6 bases remained unmatched. The CDR3 runs to 15 residues. This CDR3 is CASSWHRGSTGELFF. CDR3 DNA sequence: TGTGCCAGCAGTTGGCACAGGGGAAGCACCGGGGAGCTGTTTTTT.

This chain connects TRBV13 to TRBJ2-7; 8 nucleotides match TRBD1. Germline V lookup: CDR1 PRHDT, CDR2 FYEKMQ (reference sequence). V lost 2 bases and J lost 1; bases outside the gene matches: 10. CDR3 length: 17 amino acids. CDR3 sequence: CASSLPGTGELSYEQYF. Here the CDR3 DNA reads TGTGCCAGCAGCTTACCCGGGACAGGTGAACTTTCCTACGAGCAGTACTTC.

The chain couples TRBV5-4 to TRBJ2-2; TRBD2 is a possible D gene (7 bases). Trimming shortened V by 4 bases and J by 6 bases, and 19 bases separated the two germline ends. Germline CDR1 reads SGHNT; CDR2 reads YYREEE (reference sequence). The CDR3 has 16 amino acids. CDR3 in DNA: TGTGCCAGCAGCCCCCCCCCGGTCGGGGGGCCCGGGGAGCTGTTTTTT. It encodes CASSPPPVGGPGELFF.

The rearrangement uses TRBV5-1 and TRBJ2-7; 9 positions agree with TRBD1. V lost 3 bases and J lost 2; bases outside the gene matches: 3. Germline-derived CDR1 and CDR2 are SGHRS and YFSETQ. The CDR3 sequence is 14 residues long. DNA for the CDR3: TGCGCCAGCAGCTCCGGGACAGGGCCCTACGAGCAGTACTTC. It encodes CASSSGTGPYEQYF.

This clone was seen just once. The chain couples TRBV5-6 to TRBJ1-5; D is undetermined. This CDR3 is built from 13 residues. Germline V gene data show CDR1 as SGHDT and CDR2 as YYEEEE. V was shortened by 1 base and J by 8 bases, with 10 bases between the two germline ends. The CDR3 bases are TGTGCCAGCAGCTTGTCCTATAACGAGCCCCAGCATTTT. It specifies CASSLSYNEPQHF.

This chain links TRBV6-6 with TRBJ2-1, with 10 bases identical to TRBD1. V dropped 7 bases and J dropped 4; count of bases not matched to a gene: 4. The CDR3 length is 14 residues. Per the germline V gene, CDR1 is MNHNY and CDR2 is SVGAGI (reference sequence). This chain's CDR3 is CASTGTGAYNEQFF. For the CDR3, the DNA is TGTGCCAGCACCGGGACAGGGGCATACAATGAGCAGTTCTTC.

The V and J genes are TRBV11-3 and TRBJ2-7; weak D call: TRBD2 (5 bases). Per germline, CDR1 SGHNT and CDR2 YENEEA. Trimming took 6 bases from V and 7 from J, leaving 16 bases between them. The CDR3 sequence is 13 residues long. The CDR3 nucleotides are TGTGCCAGCAGGGCCGGAGCTTCGGGGGAGCAGTACTTC. This codes for CASRAGASGEQYF.

The V and J genes are TRBV30 and TRBJ1-2, with unresolved D. CDR3 length: 12 residues. V gave up 4 bases and J gave up 8 bases, with 14 bases separating them. Germline V CDR1 and CDR2: GTSNPN, SVGIG (reference sequence). CDR3 amino acids: CAWMYIGGGYTF. Here the CDR3 DNA reads TGTGCCTGGATGTACATAGGAGGCGGCTACACCTTC. The whole variable domain, filled in from reference TRBV30 and TRBJ1-2, reads SQTIHQWPATLVQPVGSPLSLECTVEGTSNPNLYWYRQAAGRGLQLLFYSVGIGQISSEVPQNLSASRPQDRQFILSSKKLLLSDSGFYLCAWMYIGGGYTFGSGTRLTVV.

The DNA of the CDR3 is TGTGCCAGTAGTCCAACAGGGTTCAGGGCCACTGAAGCTTTCTTT. This encodes CASSPTGFRATEAFF. The genes are TRBV19 and TRBJ1-1; tentatively, D is TRBD1 (6 bases). This CDR3 region has 15 residues. Germline V gives CDR1 LNHDA, CDR2 SQIVND (reference sequence). V lost 5 bases to trimming and J lost 4 bases, with 17 bases between them. Based on the CDR3 plus reference TRBV19 and TRBJ1-1, the full variable domain is DGGITQSPKYLFRKEGQNVTLSCEQNLNHDAMYWYRQDPGQGLRLIYYSQIVNDFQKGDIAEGYSVSREKKESFPLTVTSAQKNPTAFYLCASSPTGFRATEAFFGQGTRLTVV.

This clone was counted once. The chain links TRBV29-1 to TRBJ1-2, with D hard to call. CDR1 is SQVTM and CDR2 is ANQGSEA in the germline V gene. Trimming pared 0 bases from V and 1 base from J, leaving 15 bases between. The CDR3 runs 16 residues. CDR3 bases: TGCAGCGTTGAAGATCGGAGGAGATCAAATAACTATGGCTACACCTTC. This sequence encodes CSVEDRRRSNNYGYTF. Combining the CDR3 with reference TRBV29-1 and TRBJ1-2 gives the whole variable domain SAVISQKPSRDICQRGTSLTIQCQVDSQVTMMFWYRQQPGQSLTLIATANQGSEATYESGFVIDKFPISRPNLTFSTLTVSNMSPEDSSIYLCSVEDRRRSNNYGYTFGSGTRLTVV.

The rearrangement links TRBV10-2 to TRBJ1-2; tentative D call: TRBD1 (6 bases). The germline V gene has CDR1 WSHSY and CDR2 SAAADI. V dropped 5 bases and J dropped 4 bases, with 20 bases sitting between them. The CDR3 is made up of 16 amino acids. The CDR3 here is CASSFSSGERSYGYTF. Written as DNA, the CDR3 is TGCGCCAGCAGTTTTTCCTCAGGGGAGCGGTCCTATGGCTACACCTTC.

J is TRBJ1-2 and V is TRBV19; the D gene is possibly TRBD1 (6 bases). This CDR3 contains 16 residues. The V gene's germline CDR1 is LNHDA and CDR2 SQIVND (reference sequence). Deletions cut 5 bases from V and 8 bases from J, with 24 bases between. The CDR3 nucleotides are TGTGCCAGTAGTTTAACAGGGCGGGTCCCCGAGACGGGCTACACCTTC. As protein: CASSLTGRVPETGYTF. The variable domain in full, with the rest retrieved from reference TRBV19 and TRBJ1-2, is DGGITQSPKYLFRKEGQNVTLSCEQNLNHDAMYWYRQDPGQGLRLIYYSQIVNDFQKGDIAEGYSVSREKKESFPLTVTSAQKNPTAFYLCASSLTGRVPETGYTFGSGTRLTVV.